This is a list of T cell receptor beta chains from one sample in a study of siplizumab effects on memory and regulatory T cells. Profiled with immunoSEQ multiplex PCR; TCRdb holds only in-frame clones, not every one. This sample has about 94,000 clones, with approximately 95% found just once. Sequencing input: non-Treg CD4+ T cells sorted from blood. These receptors all stem from a human donor in good health. Each CDR3 is given with its conserved first and last residue. The order of the fields is CDR3 protein, CDR3 DNA, D gene, J gene, V gene, clone size. The D gene is left open where the match is weak. Size tells how often a clone was seen (once, few, many) or the class of an expanded clone, and some rows leave it out.

cdr3_aa: CASRGHANTEAFF
cdr3_nt: TGTGCCAGCAGGGGACACGCGAACACTGAAGCTTTCTTT
d_call: -
j_call: TRBJ1-1
v_call: TRBV6-1
clone_size: -

cdr3_aa: CAWSVLAGVGTDTQYF
cdr3_nt: TGTGCCTGGAGTGTACTAGCGGGAGTGGGGACAGATACGCAGTATTTT
d_call: TRBD2
j_call: TRBJ2-3
v_call: TRBV30
clone_size: -

cdr3_aa: CASSSRTGGRRNEQFF
cdr3_nt: TGTGCCAGCAGCTCGCGGACAGGGGGACGTCGCAATGAGCAGTTCTTC
d_call: TRBD1
j_call: TRBJ2-1
v_call: TRBV7-2
clone_size: -

cdr3_aa: CASSELGTGGSQPQHF
cdr3_nt: TGTGCCAGCTCGGAGCTCGGGACAGGGGGCAGTCAGCCCCAGCATTTT
d_call: TRBD1
j_call: TRBJ1-5
v_call: TRBV18
clone_size: -

cdr3_aa: CASHIGTSGSHEQFF
cdr3_nt: TGTGCCAGCCACATCGGGACTAGCGGGAGCCATGAGCAGTTCTTC
d_call: TRBD2
j_call: TRBJ2-1
v_call: TRBV13
clone_size: -

cdr3_aa: CASSPLIEGEQYF
cdr3_nt: TGCGCCAGCAGTCCCCTGATCGAGGGTGAGCAGTACTTC
d_call: -
j_call: TRBJ2-7
v_call: TRBV5-1
clone_size: -

cdr3_aa: CSVGGAANTEAFF
cdr3_nt: TGCAGCGTCGGGGGGGCAGCGAACACTGAAGCTTTCTTT
d_call: -
j_call: TRBJ1-1
v_call: TRBV29-1
clone_size: -

cdr3_aa: CASSVDSSTDTQYF
cdr3_nt: TGTGCCAGTAGTGTGGACAGTAGCACAGATACGCAGTATTTT
d_call: -
j_call: TRBJ2-3
v_call: TRBV19
clone_size: once

cdr3_aa: CASSQKQVNYGYTF
cdr3_nt: TGTGCCAGCTCACAGAAACAGGTCAACTATGGCTACACCTTC
d_call: -
j_call: TRBJ1-2
v_call: TRBV18
clone_size: -

cdr3_aa: CASSPQAPNTEAFF
cdr3_nt: TGCGCCAGCAGCCCCCAGGCCCCGAACACTGAAGCTTTCTTT
d_call: -
j_call: TRBJ1-1
v_call: TRBV5-1
clone_size: -

cdr3_aa: CASSGGYNSPLHF
cdr3_nt: TGTGCCAGTAGTGGGGGATACAATTCACCCCTCCACTTT
d_call: -
j_call: TRBJ1-6
v_call: TRBV19
clone_size: -